The clone carrying this T cell receptor beta chain was recorded at least ten times. The data stem from a study of blood T cells in healthy people across ages. Through a sample-barcoded 5' primer and a J-beta primer mix, a second PCR was run for roughly 6 to 12 cycles. A 12-random-nucleotide template-switch adaptor tagged each cDNA molecule. Sequencing of every sample gave 2.5 million or more CDR3-containing paired-end reads. TCRdb re-called the 5' RACE reads with MiXCR, one entry per CDR3 protein. The sample lists around 870,000 distinct CDR3 sequences; around 30% were seen once. Every sample gave at least 6 micrograms of total RNA when it was extracted. This TCR came from a woman older than 75 in good health. Sequenced material: blood.

CDR3 loop: CATATSGITDTQYF. Written as DNA, the CDR3 is TGTGCCACCGCCACTAGCGGAATCACAGATACGCAGTATTTT. The rearrangement uses TRBV24-1 and TRBJ2-3; 8 nucleotides line up with TRBD2. Germline V gives CDR1 KGHDR, CDR2 SFDVKD. The J segment lost 2 bases and the V segment lost 9 bases, leaving 6 bases of the junction unmatched. The CDR3 sequence is 14 residues long.